These 6 T cell receptor beta chains share one sample of origin, sequenced in a study of blood T cell repertoires in COVID-19. Assay used: immunoSEQ multiplex PCR; TCRdb lists only in-frame clones, some missing. The sample consists of 200,000 to 250,000 clones, about 88% of them appearing once. Sequenced sample: peripheral blood. The receptors stem from a woman in her fifties or sixties with acute or convalescent COVID-19.

The rearrangement joins TRBV19 to TRBJ1-5; D is undetermined. The CDR3 length is 12 residues. Looked up from germline, CDR1 is LNHDA and CDR2 is SQIVND (reference sequence). Trimming removed 6 bases at V and 3 bases at J, with 6 bases between. CDR3 bases: TGTGCCAGTAGGTCAGACAATCAGCCCCAGCATTTT. Its protein is CASRSDNQPQHF.

This clone has a single count. This rearrangement joins TRBV6-4 to TRBJ1-1; TRBD1 is a possible D gene (6 bases). Germline CDR1 MRHNA, CDR2 SNTAGT. V lost 5 bases, J lost 11 bases, and 18 bases lay in between. CDR3 length: 13 amino acids. The CDR3 region is CASSKLWTVAAFF. In nucleotides, the CDR3 is TGTGCCAGCAGTAAACTATGGACAGTCGCCGCTTTCTTT.

This chain connects TRBV19 to TRBJ1-1; TRBD1 is a possible D gene (6 bases). The CDR3 totals 15 residues. Germline CDR1 reads LNHDA; CDR2 reads SQIVND (reference sequence). The V gene lost 4 bases and the J gene lost 0 bases, with 12 bases spanning the gap. The DNA for the CDR3 is TGTGCCAGTAGTAGCGGACAGTTCATGAACACTGAAGCTTTCTTT. Translated: CASSSGQFMNTEAFF.

CDR3 residues: CASSFGQGAKETQYF. The CDR3 DNA follows: TGTGCCAGCAGTTTCGGACAGGGGGCGAAAGAGACCCAGTACTTC. This chain joins TRBV6-5 and TRBJ2-5; 11 bases are shared with TRBD1. The V gene's germline CDR1 is MNHEY and CDR2 SVGAGI. Unmatched junction bases numbered 4, after V lost 4 bases and J lost 3 bases. The CDR3 has 15 amino acids.

The rearrangement joins TRBV19 to TRBJ1-3, with 12 positions matching TRBD1. In germline, CDR1 is LNHDA, CDR2 SQIVND (reference sequence). Trimming took 4 bases from V and 6 from J; bases not matched to a gene: 7. The CDR3 is 16 amino acids. The chain's CDR3 is CASSNRGTGGVNTIYF. In DNA, the CDR3 is TGTGCCAGTAGTAACCGAGGGACAGGGGGCGTAAACACCATATATTTT.

This clone was detected only a few times. V usage is TRBV28 and J usage is TRBJ1-1; TRBD1 agrees at 7 bases. The J segment lost 4 bases and the V segment lost 5 bases, leaving 7 bases of the junction unmatched. Per the germline V gene, CDR1 is MDHEN and CDR2 is SYDVKM. The CDR3 extends over 14 amino acids. The CDR3 coding sequence is TGTGCCAGCAGTCAGACAGGGAGTCGCACTGAAGCTTTCTTT. Translating gives CASSQTGSRTEAFF.